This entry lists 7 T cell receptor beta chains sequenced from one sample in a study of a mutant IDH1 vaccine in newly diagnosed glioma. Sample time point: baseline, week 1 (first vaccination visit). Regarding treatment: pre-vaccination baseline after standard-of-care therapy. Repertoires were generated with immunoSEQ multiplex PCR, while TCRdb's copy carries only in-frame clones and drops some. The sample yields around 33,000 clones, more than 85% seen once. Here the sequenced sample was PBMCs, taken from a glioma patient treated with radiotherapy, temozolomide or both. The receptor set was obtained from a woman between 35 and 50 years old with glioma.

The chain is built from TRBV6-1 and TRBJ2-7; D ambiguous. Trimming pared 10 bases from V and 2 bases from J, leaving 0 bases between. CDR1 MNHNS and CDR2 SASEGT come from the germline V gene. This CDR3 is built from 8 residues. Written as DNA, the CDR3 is TGTGCCACCTACGAGCAGTACTTC. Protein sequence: CATYEQYF.

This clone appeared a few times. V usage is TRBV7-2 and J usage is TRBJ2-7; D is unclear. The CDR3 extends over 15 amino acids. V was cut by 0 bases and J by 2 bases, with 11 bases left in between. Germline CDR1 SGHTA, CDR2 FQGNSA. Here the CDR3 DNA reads TGTGCCAGCAGCTTAGCGAAGGGCCTACCCTACGAGCAGTACTTC. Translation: CASSLAKGLPYEQYF.

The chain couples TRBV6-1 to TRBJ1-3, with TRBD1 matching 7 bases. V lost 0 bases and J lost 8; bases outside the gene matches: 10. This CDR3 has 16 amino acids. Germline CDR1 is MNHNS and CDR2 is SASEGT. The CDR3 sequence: CASSEAIGAGGYTIYF. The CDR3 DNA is TGTGCCAGCAGTGAAGCTATAGGGGCAGGGGGGTACACCATATATTTT.

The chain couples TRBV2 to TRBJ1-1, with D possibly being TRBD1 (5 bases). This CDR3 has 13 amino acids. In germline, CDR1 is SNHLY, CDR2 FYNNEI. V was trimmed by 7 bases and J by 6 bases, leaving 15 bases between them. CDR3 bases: TGTGCCAGCACTCTTCAGGGTAAGGCTGAAGCTTTCTTT. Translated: CASTLQGKAEAFF.

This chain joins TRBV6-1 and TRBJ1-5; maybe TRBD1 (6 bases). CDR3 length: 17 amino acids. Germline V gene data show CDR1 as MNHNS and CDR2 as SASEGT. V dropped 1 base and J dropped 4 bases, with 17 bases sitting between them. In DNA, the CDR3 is TGTGCCAGCAGTGAAGGTGCAAATGTAGGGGGGAATCAGCCCCAGCATTTT. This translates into CASSEGANVGGNQPQHF.

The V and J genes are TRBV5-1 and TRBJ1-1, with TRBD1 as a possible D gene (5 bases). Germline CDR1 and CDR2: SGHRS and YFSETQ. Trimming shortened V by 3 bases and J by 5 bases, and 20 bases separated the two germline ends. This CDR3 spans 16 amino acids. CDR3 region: CASSSDSTIPGTEAFF. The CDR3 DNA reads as TGCGCCAGCAGCTCCGACTCTACCATTCCAGGGACTGAAGCTTTCTTT.

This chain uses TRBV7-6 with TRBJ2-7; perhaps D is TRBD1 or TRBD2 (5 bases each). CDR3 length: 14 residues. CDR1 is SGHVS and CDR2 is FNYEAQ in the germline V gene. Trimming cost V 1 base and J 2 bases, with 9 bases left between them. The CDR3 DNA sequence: TGTGCCAGCAGCTTAGTCCAGGGACCCTACGAGCAGTACTTC. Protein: CASSLVQGPYEQYF. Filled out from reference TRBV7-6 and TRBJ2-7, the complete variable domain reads GAGVSQSPRYKVTKRGQDVALRCDPISGHVSLYWYRQALGQGPEFLTYFNYEAQQDKSGLPNDRFSAERPEGSISTLTIQRTEQRDSAMYRCASSLVQGPYEQYFGPGTRLTVT.